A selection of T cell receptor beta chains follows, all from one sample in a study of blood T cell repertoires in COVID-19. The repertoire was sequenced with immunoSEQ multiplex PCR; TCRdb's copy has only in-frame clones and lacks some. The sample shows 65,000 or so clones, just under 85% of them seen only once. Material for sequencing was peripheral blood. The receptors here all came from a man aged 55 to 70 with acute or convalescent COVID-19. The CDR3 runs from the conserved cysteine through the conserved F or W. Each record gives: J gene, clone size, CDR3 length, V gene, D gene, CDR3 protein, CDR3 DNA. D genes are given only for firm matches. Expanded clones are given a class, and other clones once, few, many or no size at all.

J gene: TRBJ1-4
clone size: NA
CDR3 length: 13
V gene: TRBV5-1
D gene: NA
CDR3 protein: CASSSGWGEELFF
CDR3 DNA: TGCGCCAGCAGCTCCGGGTGGGGGGAGGAACTGTTTTTT

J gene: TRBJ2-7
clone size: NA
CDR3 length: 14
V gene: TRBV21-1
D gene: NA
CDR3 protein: CASSKNRVGYEQYF
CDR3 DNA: TGTGCCAGCAGCAAAAACAGGGTAGGGTACGAGCAGTACTTC

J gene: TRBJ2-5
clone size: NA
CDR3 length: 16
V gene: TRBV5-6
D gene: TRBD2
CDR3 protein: CASSLGGGGIRETQYF
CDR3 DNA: TGTGCCAGCAGCCTGGGCGGGGGGGGAATAAGAGAGACCCAGTACTTC

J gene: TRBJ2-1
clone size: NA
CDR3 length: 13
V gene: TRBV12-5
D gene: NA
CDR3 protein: CASGLTPVQSQFF
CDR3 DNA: TGTGCTAGTGGTTTGACCCCCGTCCAGTCCCAGTTCTTC

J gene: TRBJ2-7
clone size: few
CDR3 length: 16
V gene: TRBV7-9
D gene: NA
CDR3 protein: CASSFSGHAEVYEQYF
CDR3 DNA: TGTGCCAGCAGCTTCTCGGGACATGCGGAGGTTTACGAGCAGTACTTC

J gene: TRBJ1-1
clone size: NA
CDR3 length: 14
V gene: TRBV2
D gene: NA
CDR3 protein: CASSEWGLNTEAFF
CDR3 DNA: TGTGCCAGCAGTGAATGGGGGCTGAACACTGAAGCTTTCTTT

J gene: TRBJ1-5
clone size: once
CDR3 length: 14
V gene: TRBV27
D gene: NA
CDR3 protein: CASSFGHTNQPQHF
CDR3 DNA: TGTGCCAGCAGTTTTGGACATACGAATCAGCCCCAGCATTTT

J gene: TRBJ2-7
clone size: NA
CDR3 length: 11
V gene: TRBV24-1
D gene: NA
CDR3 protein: CATSDSSEQYF
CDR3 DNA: TGTGCCACCAGTGATTCTTCCGAGCAGTACTTC

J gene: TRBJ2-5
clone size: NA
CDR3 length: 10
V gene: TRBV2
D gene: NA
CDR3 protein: CASRGETQYF
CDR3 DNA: TGTGCCAGCCGGGGGGAGACCCAGTACTTC

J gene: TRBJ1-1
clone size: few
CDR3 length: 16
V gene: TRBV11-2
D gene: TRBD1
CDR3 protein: CASSHRIGQGNTEAFF
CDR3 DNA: TGTGCCAGCAGCCATCGTATCGGACAGGGGAACACTGAAGCTTTCTTT

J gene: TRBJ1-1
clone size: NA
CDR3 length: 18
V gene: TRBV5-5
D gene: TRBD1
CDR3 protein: CASSFLPTGKRMNTEAFF
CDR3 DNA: TGTGCCAGCAGCTTCCTACCGACAGGGAAGAGAATGAACACTGAAGCTTTCTTT

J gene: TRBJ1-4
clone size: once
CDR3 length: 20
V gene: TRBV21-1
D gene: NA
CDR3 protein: CASGGKPGYGRSATNEKLFF
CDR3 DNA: TGTGCCAGCGGAGGAAAACCGGGGTACGGGCGGTCTGCAACTAATGAAAAACTGTTTTTT

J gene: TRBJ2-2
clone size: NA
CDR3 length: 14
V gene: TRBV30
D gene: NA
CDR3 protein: CAWQGSGFTGELFF
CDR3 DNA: TGTGCCTGGCAGGGTAGCGGTTTCACCGGGGAGCTGTTTTTT

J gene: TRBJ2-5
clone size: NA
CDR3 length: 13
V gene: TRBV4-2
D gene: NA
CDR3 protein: CASSRRVFETQYF
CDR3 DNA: TGTGCCAGCAGCCGACGGGTTTTTGAGACCCAGTACTTC

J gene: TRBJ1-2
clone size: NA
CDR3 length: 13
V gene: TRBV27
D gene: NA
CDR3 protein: CASSPAGAVDYTF
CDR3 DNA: TGTGCCAGCAGTCCCGCAGGAGCGGTGGACTACACCTTC

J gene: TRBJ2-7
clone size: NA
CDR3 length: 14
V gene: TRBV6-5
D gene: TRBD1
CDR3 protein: CASSLGQGAREQYF
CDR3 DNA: TGTGCCAGCAGCCTAGGACAGGGGGCAAGGGAGCAGTACTTC

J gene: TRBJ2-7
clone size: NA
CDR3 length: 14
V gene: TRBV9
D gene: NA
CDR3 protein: CASSVSDSSQEQYF
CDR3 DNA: TGTGCCAGCAGCGTTTCCGACTCCTCTCAGGAGCAGTACTTC

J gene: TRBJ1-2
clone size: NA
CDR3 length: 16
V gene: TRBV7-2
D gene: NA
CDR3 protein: CASSRDNAITNYGYTF
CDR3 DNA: TGTGCCAGCAGCCGCGATAACGCGATAACTAACTATGGCTACACCTTC

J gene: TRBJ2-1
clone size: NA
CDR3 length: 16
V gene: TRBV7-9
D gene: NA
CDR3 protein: CASSLALSSSYNEQFF
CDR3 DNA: TGTGCCAGCAGCTTAGCGCTTAGTAGCTCCTACAATGAGCAGTTCTTC

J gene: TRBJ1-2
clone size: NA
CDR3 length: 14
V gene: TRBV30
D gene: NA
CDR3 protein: CAWTPRGHDYGYTF
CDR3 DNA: TGTGCCTGGACACCCAGGGGCCACGACTATGGCTACACCTTC

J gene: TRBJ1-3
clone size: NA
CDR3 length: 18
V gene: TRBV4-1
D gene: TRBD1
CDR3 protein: CASRGSGTGNENGNTIYF
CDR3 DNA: TGCGCCAGCAGGGGCTCCGGGACAGGGAACGAGAATGGAAACACCATATATTTT

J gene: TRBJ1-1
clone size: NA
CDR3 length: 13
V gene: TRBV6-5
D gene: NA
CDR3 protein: CASSYQGNTEAFF
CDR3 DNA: TGTGCCAGCAGTTACCAGGGGAACACTGAAGCTTTCTTT

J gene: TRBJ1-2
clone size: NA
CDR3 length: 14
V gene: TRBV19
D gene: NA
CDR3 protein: CASSPQGPNYGYTF
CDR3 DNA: TGTGCCAGTAGTCCACAGGGCCCCAACTATGGCTACACCTTC

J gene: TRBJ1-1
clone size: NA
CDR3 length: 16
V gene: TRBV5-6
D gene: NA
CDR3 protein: CASSMPPEGHHTEAFF
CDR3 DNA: TGTGCCAGCAGCATGCCCCCCGAAGGACATCACACTGAAGCTTTCTTT

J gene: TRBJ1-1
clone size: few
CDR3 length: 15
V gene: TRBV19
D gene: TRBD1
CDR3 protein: CASNPRQGGNTEAFF
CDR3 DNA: TGTGCCAGTAATCCCAGACAGGGGGGGAACACTGAAGCTTTCTTT

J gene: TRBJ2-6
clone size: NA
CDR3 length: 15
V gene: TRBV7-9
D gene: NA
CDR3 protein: CASSQTDSGANVLTF
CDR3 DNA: TGTGCCAGCAGCCAGACAGACTCTGGGGCCAACGTCCTGACTTTC

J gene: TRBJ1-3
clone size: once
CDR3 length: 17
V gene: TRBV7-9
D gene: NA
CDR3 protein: CASSRVGQESSGNTIYF
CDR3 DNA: TGTGCCAGCAGCCGGGTGGGACAAGAGAGCTCTGGAAACACCATATATTTT

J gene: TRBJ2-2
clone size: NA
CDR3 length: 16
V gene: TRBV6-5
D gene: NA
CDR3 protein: CASSYFFGELVGELFF
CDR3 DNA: TGTGCCAGCAGTTACTTCTTCGGGGAACTTGTCGGGGAGCTGTTTTTT

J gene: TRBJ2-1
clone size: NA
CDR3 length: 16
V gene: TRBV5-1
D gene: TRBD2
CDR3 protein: CASSSTLTSGANEQFF
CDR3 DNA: TGCGCCAGCAGCTCTACCCTGACTAGCGGGGCCAACGAGCAGTTCTTC

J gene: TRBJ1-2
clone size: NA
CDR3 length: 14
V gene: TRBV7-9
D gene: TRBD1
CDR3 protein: CASSRQGGHYGYTF
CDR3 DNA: TGTGCCAGCAGCCGTCAGGGGGGTCACTATGGCTACACCTTC